This TCR beta chain was captured in a study of identical twins. The CDR3 consists of 16 residues. Per germline, CDR1 SQVTM and CDR2 ANQGSEA. Via MiXCR, TCRdb re-called the 5' RACE reads, giving one row per CDR3 protein. The data contain 1.5 million to 2 million distinct CDR3 sequences, less than 35% of them singletons. This rearrangement joins TRBV29-1 to TRBJ2-1, with TRBD2 matching 10 bases. The closer fit of TRBJ2-7 to the DNA end suggests the J call may be wrong. Sample: cord blood. The clonotype was recovered from a newborn girl in good health. Written as DNA, the CDR3 is TGCAGCGTTCGGCGGCCTGGGACTAGCGTTTACAATGAGCAGTACTTC. Amino acid sequence: CSVRRPGTSVYNEQYF.